These 25 T cell receptor beta chains were sequenced from one sample in a study of T cell responses to AZD1222 COVID-19 vaccine (dated by TCRdb to the early 2020s). The meaning of the sample's time point label: baseline before first vaccination. Library method: the immunoSEQ multiplex PCR assay. Imported from immuneACCESS, the table was reduced by TCRdb to in-frame sequences with V and J called. These copies leave out some clones; in studies compared against another copy, an unresolved V gene accounts for under half, and the cause of the remainder is not known. The sample data list approximately 100,000 clones, and more than 85% of these were observed just once. The top ten clonotypes cover approximately 15% of the sample. Source: peripheral blood, taken on day 0 of AZD1222 vaccination. These receptors originate from an adult in good health.

V is TRBV27 and J is TRBJ1-5; no clear D. The CDR3 spans 15 residues. V lost 0 bases to trimming and J lost 7 bases, with 13 bases between them. The germline V gene encodes CDR1 MNHEY and CDR2 SMNVEV (reference sequence). CDR3 nucleotides: TGTGCCAGCAGTTTATCTTTGGGTGCGGGGCAGCCCCAGCATTTT. Translation: CASSLSLGAGQPQHF.

The gene calls are TRBV5-1 and TRBJ1-3; D gene ambiguous. The germline V and J ends were trimmed by 2 bases and 0 bases, with 12 bases remaining between them. Germline loops: CDR1 SGHRS, CDR2 YFSETQ. The CDR3 covers 16 residues. The CDR3 sequence is CASSLNTGNSGNTIYF. The DNA for the CDR3 is TGCGCCAGCAGCTTAAATACGGGAAACTCTGGAAACACCATATATTTT.

This clone has just a few counts. V usage is TRBV24-1 and J usage is TRBJ1-2; D is unclear. Germline V lookup: CDR1 KGHDR, CDR2 SFDVKD. The germline V and J ends were trimmed by 2 bases and 0 bases, with 6 bases remaining between them. This CDR3 region has 14 residues. The CDR3 DNA reads TGTGCCACCAGTGATTCGAGGGCTAACTATGGCTACACCTTC. Translated, it gives CATSDSRANYGYTF.

J is TRBJ1-6 and V is TRBV11-3, with unresolved D. V lost 5 bases and J lost 6, with 8 bases in between. The CDR3 totals 13 residues. Per germline, CDR1 SGHNT and CDR2 YENEEA. The DNA for the CDR3 is TGTGCCAGCAGCCCTGGGCCTAATTCACCCCTCCACTTT. Translation gives CASSPGPNSPLHF.

The chain uses TRBV5-1 and TRBJ2-1, with 7 bases that match TRBD2. J lost 4 bases, V lost 2 bases, and 3 bases had no gene match. CDR1 and CDR2 from the germline V gene are SGHRS and YFSETQ. The CDR3 runs 14 residues. CDR3 sequence: CASSFTSVYNEQFF. For the CDR3, the DNA is TGCGCCAGCAGCTTTACTAGCGTGTACAATGAGCAGTTCTTC. Full variable domain (rest looked up from reference TRBV5-1 and TRBJ2-1): KAGVTQTPRYLIKTRGQQVTLSCSPISGHRSVSWYQQTPGQGLQFLFEYFSETQRNKGNFPGRFSGRQFSNSRSEMNVSTLELGDSALYLCASSFTSVYNEQFFGPGTRLTVL.

This clone occurred once. This chain uses TRBV28 with TRBJ1-2; the D gene is possibly TRBD1 (5 bases). Trimming removed 10 bases at V and 2 bases at J, with 14 bases between. This CDR3 is 13 amino acids long. Germline V gives CDR1 MDHEN, CDR2 SYDVKM. The CDR3 here is CAIQPGTNYGYTF. The CDR3 DNA is TGTGCCATTCAACCCGGGACCAACTATGGCTACACCTTC.

V and J are TRBV11-2 and TRBJ2-5, with 16 bases that match TRBD2. The length of the CDR3 is 17 residues. The V gene's germline CDR1 is SGHAT and CDR2 FQNNGV. J gave up 4 bases and V 5 bases, and 7 bases lay outside the gene matches. CDR3 loop: CASSPGTSGRGGETQYF. CDR3 nucleotide sequence: TGTGCCAGCAGCCCCGGGACTAGCGGGAGGGGTGGAGAGACCCAGTACTTC.

This chain's CDR3 is CASSLDWSAGGPSNTQYF. The CDR3 nucleotides read TGTGCCAGCAGCTTAGATTGGTCAGCGGGAGGGCCCTCGAATACGCAGTATTTT. This rearrangement joins TRBV7-2 to TRBJ2-3, with 10 bases that match TRBD2. V was clipped by 1 base and J by 7 bases; unmatched bases: 14. The CDR3 has 18 amino acids. Germline CDR1 SGHTA, CDR2 FQGNSA.

V and J are TRBV5-1 and TRBJ2-3, with 7 positions matching TRBD2. The V and J ends lost 0 bases and 9 bases, in that order; junction bases with no gene match: 13. Germline-derived CDR1 and CDR2 are SGHRS and YFSETQ. CDR3 length equals 16 residues. CDR3 nucleotide sequence: TGCGCCAGCAGCTTGGCCAGGGCTAGCGGCCGGGGGACGCAGTATTTT. Its protein is CASSLARASGRGTQYF.

J is TRBJ1-4 and V is TRBV7-8; TRBD1 matches at 7 bases. The V gene's germline CDR1 is SGHVS and CDR2 FQNEAQ. This CDR3 has 15 amino acids. V was pared by 6 bases and J by 5 bases, with 9 bases of the junction left unmatched. The CDR3 protein is CASSRPGQRNEKLFF. The DNA for the CDR3 is TGTGCCAGCAGTCGACCGGGACAGCGAAATGAAAAACTGTTTTTT.

The V gene is TRBV28, the J gene TRBJ2-7; the match to TRBD1 covers 7 bases. From germline, CDR1 is MDHEN and CDR2 SYDVKM. V was clipped by 6 bases and J by 0 bases; unmatched bases: 11. The CDR3 sequence is 16 residues long. The CDR3 DNA follows: TGTGCCAGCAGGCGGAGACAGGGTTCATTCTCCTACGAGCAGTACTTC. This encodes CASRRRQGSFSYEQYF.

This chain connects TRBV9 to TRBJ1-2, with 7 nucleotides matching TRBD1. The CDR3 runs to 15 residues. V trimming: 0 bases; J trimming: 8 bases; junction bases outside the gene matches: 10. Germline V CDR1 and CDR2: SGDLS, YYNGEE. CDR3 amino acids: CASSVAGEGAEGYTF. In DNA form, the CDR3 reads TGTGCCAGCAGCGTAGCTGGAGAGGGGGCGGAAGGCTACACCTTC.

DNA of the CDR3: TGTGCTAGTGGTTTGTCACGGGGGACCTCTGGAAACACCATATATTTT. Translating gives CASGLSRGTSGNTIYF. V is TRBV12-5 and J is TRBJ1-3, with D perhaps TRBD1 (5 bases). From germline, CDR1 is LGHNT and CDR2 FRNRAP. Trimming stripped 2 bases from V and 0 bases from J, with 11 bases between. CDR3 length: 16 amino acids.

V gene TRBV5-1 combines with J gene TRBJ1-2; D is perhaps TRBD1 (5 bases). Germline CDR1 reads SGHRS; CDR2 reads YFSETQ. Trimming pared 2 bases from V and 3 bases from J, leaving 14 bases between. The CDR3 sequence is 15 residues long. CDR3 DNA sequence: TGCGCCAGCAGCTTTGATGGGGGGAAAGACTATGGCTACACCTTC. This encodes CASSFDGGKDYGYTF.

This clone was counted once. This chain links TRBV19 with TRBJ1-2, with 7 bases lining up with TRBD1. CDR3 length: 14 amino acids. The junction had 5 bases not matched to a gene; V was cut back by 5 bases and J by 2 bases. CDR1 LNHDA and CDR2 SQIVND come from the germline V gene (reference sequence). CDR3 protein: CASSLRQGNYGYTF. The CDR3 coding sequence is TGTGCCAGTAGTTTACGACAGGGAAACTATGGCTACACCTTC.

This chain connects TRBV6-2 or TRBV6-3 to TRBJ1-6; D is possibly TRBD1 (5 bases). V lost 2 bases, J lost 8 bases, and 16 bases lay in between. CDR3 length equals 16 residues. Germline V gene lookup returns CDR1 MNHEY and CDR2 SVGEGT. The chain's CDR3 is CASSYQRGVGDSPLHF. CDR3 DNA: TGTGCCAGCAGTTACCAACGGGGGGTCGGTGATTCACCCCTCCACTTT.

This sequence joins TRBV3-1 (or the pseudogene TRBV3-2) and TRBJ1-1; D unresolved. Trimming pared 1 base from V and 6 bases from J, leaving 9 bases between. In germline, CDR1 is LGHDT, CDR2 YNNKEL (reference sequence). This CDR3 comprises 13 residues. CDR3 DNA: TGTGCCAGCAGCCAAGTGGGAGCAGCTGAAGCTTTCTTT. It is translated as CASSQVGAAEAFF.

The CDR3 bases are TGTGCCAGCAGCCGGACAGGGGGGGACTATGGCTACACCTTC. Its translation: CASSRTGGDYGYTF. This chain links TRBV6-2 or TRBV6-3 with TRBJ1-2; 10 bases line up with TRBD1. This CDR3 is built from 14 residues. CDR1 is MNHEY and CDR2 is SVGEGT in the germline V gene. The ends lost 6 bases at V and 3 bases at J; junction bases unmatched: 4.

This clone showed up just once. This chain joins TRBV27 and TRBJ1-4; no definite D call. The CDR3 length is 15 residues. Germline V CDR1 and CDR2: MNHEY, SMNVEV (reference sequence). V was shortened by 5 bases and J by 3 bases, with 13 bases between the two germline ends. The CDR3 sequence is CASSLTRASNEKLFF. The CDR3 region has the DNA TGTGCCAGCAGTCTAACCCGGGCTTCTAATGAAAAACTGTTTTTT.

V gene TRBV7-9 combines with J gene TRBJ2-1, with 9 positions matching TRBD2. The trim removed 3 bases at V and 0 bases at J, leaving 0 bases unmatched. The CDR3 is made up of 15 amino acids. Germline V CDR1 and CDR2: SEHNR, FQNEAQ (reference sequence). The CDR3 loop is CASSFSGSSYNEQFF. CDR3 DNA sequence: TGTGCCAGCAGCTTTAGCGGGAGCTCCTACAATGAGCAGTTCTTC.

The CDR3 bases are TGTGCCAGCAGCTTACTAGCGGGTGAGTCCGACGAGCAGTACTTC. This encodes CASSLLAGESDEQYF. This chain links TRBV7-2 with TRBJ2-7; TRBD2 matches 8 bases. Germline values: CDR1 SGHTA, CDR2 FQGNSA. J gave up 5 bases and V 2 bases, and 8 bases lay outside the gene matches. There are 15 residues in the CDR3.

V gene TRBV12-3 or TRBV12-4 combines with J gene TRBJ1-1; D may be TRBD1 (5 bases). V shed 3 bases and J shed 6 bases, with 5 bases lying between them. This CDR3 is built from 11 residues. CDR3 DNA sequence: TGTGCCAGCAGTTTGGGGGCTGAAGCTTTCTTT. It yields the protein CASSLGAEAFF.

V usage is TRBV11-3 and J usage is TRBJ1-1, with TRBD1 identical over 9 bases. The junction had 5 bases not matched to a gene; V was cut back by 5 bases and J by 4 bases. This CDR3 comprises 14 residues. Germline V gene lookup returns CDR1 SGHNT and CDR2 YENEEA. The chain's CDR3 is CASSRDRVATEAFF. In nucleotides, the CDR3 is TGTGCCAGCAGCCGGGACAGGGTAGCCACTGAAGCTTTCTTT.

V gene TRBV12-5 combines with J gene TRBJ1-2; D ambiguous. Deletions cut 0 bases from V and 8 bases from J, with 19 bases between. Germline V gene data show CDR1 as LGHNT and CDR2 as FRNRAP. The CDR3 is 16 amino acids. DNA of the CDR3: TGTGCTAGTGGTTTGGTACTTTCTCCGGAAGTGAAAGGCTACACCTTC. Its protein product is CASGLVLSPEVKGYTF.

This chain links TRBV6-5 with TRBJ1-2; maybe TRBD1 (5 bases). Germline values: CDR1 MNHEY, CDR2 SVGAGI. V lost 6 bases to trimming and J lost 2 bases, with 10 bases between them. The CDR3 runs 13 residues. The CDR3: CASRTSGNYGYTF. The DNA of the CDR3 is TGTGCCAGCAGGACGTCAGGGAACTATGGCTACACCTTC.